Sequencing of this T cell receptor (beta chain) was carried out in a study of OX40 agonist ivuxolimab in advanced cancers. Background for the entire study: Ivuxolimab was an agonistic, fully human IgG2 monoclonal antibody directed against OX40 (CD134), a costimulatory receptor. Among the approximately 54 dose-escalation patients, some 19 had hepatocellular carcinoma, approximately 15 melanoma, 9 renal cell carcinoma and 9 head and neck cancer. The purpose of peripheral TCRbeta sequencing was to test whether ivuxolimab changed TCR sequence diversity and led to clonal T-cell expansion. The paper reports the monotherapy dose-escalation portion (N of about 51 patients) of the phase I ivuxolimab trial. In the dose-escalation cohort, around four fifths of patients were male, and the mean age was around 60 years, with a range of about 23 to 85. Intravenous ivuxolimab was administered to patients every 2 weeks at six dose levels: 0.01, 0.1, 0.3, 1.5, 3 and 10 mg/kg. Patients were allowed to have had prior anti-PD-1, anti-PD-L1 or anti-CTLA-4 therapy, and approximately 40% of the dose-escalation patients had been treated with checkpoint inhibitors. Three dose-escalation patients achieved partial responses, one with hepatocellular carcinoma and two with cutaneous melanoma.

Points the paper makes about the study in general: Partial responders in the 0.1-3.0 mg/kg groups had among the lowest normalized peripheral clonal expansion, especially among CD8+ T cells. At doses of 0.1 to 3.0 mg/kg, clonal expansion of both CD4+ and CD8+ T cells in blood was seen between baseline and week 6. Which antigens the clonally expanded peripheral T cells were specific for was not determined. Low levels of normalized T-cell clonal expansion were also seen in some nonresponding patients. On average, CD8+ T cells showed more expanded clones than CD4+ T cells after ivuxolimab.

Genomic DNA was isolated from the sorted cells so that the TCRbeta CDR3 region could be sequenced. The immunoSEQ Assay was used to sequence the TCRbeta CDR3 regions. TCRdb obtained this table from immuneACCESS and retained in-frame rearrangements with V and J assigned. These tables miss some clones; where compared with another copy, unresolved V genes account for less than half of the shortfall, and the remainder is unexplained. For this sample there are approximately 58,000 clones; just under 80% appear just once. The ten largest clonotypes hold 2.4% of the sample. Patients with autoimmune disease history or receiving systemic immunosuppression were excluded from the trial. Peripheral blood for TCR sequencing was collected from all dose cohorts at baseline, on cycle 4 day 1, and on cycle 7 day 1. Samples were obtained from an open-label, multicenter, first-in-human phase I dose-escalation trial of ivuxolimab. Adults with locally advanced or metastatic head and neck squamous cell, hepatocellular, melanoma or renal cell carcinoma were enrolled in the trial. Before TCR sequencing, CD4+ and CD8+ T cells were separately sorted from peripheral blood.

Note on this clone: The antigen it recognizes is unknown. No base-level quality is on record; no much larger clone is a single base apart.

The sample was CD4+ or CD8+ T cells sorted from blood, taken in a trial of the OX40 agonist ivuxolimab. This receptor was obtained from an adult with an advanced solid tumor such as melanoma, head and neck, liver or kidney cancer.

The DNA sequence is given as TGCAGCGCCCAATCCCCGGGACACGGGGCCTCTGGGGCCAACGTCCTGACTTTC. Translated, this is CSAQSPGHGASGANVLTF. Here the chain combines TRBV29-1 and TRBJ2-6; perhaps TRBD1 is the D gene, with 6 bases matching. Taken from cysteine to phenylalanine, the CDR3 has 18 residues. The sequence is cut down to CDR3 DNA, 54 bases in frame from base 1. The germline V gene yields SQVTM for CDR1 and ANQGSEA for CDR2. V gives up 7 bases and J gives up 0 bases, and the segment between their germline ends measures 22 bases.